The text below deals with one T cell receptor beta chain. Its specificity is unknown. The read comes to an end 3 residues before the CDR3 does, leaving the germline J gene to fill in the end. TCRdb's table, derived via immunoSEQ multiplex PCR, lists solely in-frame clones and lacks some. Sampling found some 14,000 clones, none seen once. This record belongs to a study of T cell clonality in common variable immunodeficiency. The junction had 8 bases not matched to a gene; V was cut back by 6 bases and J by 3 bases. There are 14 residues in the CDR3. CDR1 SNHLY and CDR2 FYNNEI come from the germline V gene. Findings and limits, study-wide: Shared TCRbeta clones were fewer between CVID subjects than controls. Authors noted CVID clonality's cause needs subpopulation repertoire sequencing. Fewer deletions and N-nucleotide insertions were reportedly seen in common variable immunodeficiency TCR beta sequences.

This sequence originates from a human donor with common variable immunodeficiency. The sample taken for sequencing was peripheral blood mononuclear cells. V and J are TRBV2 and TRBJ2-7, with 7 nucleotides matching TRBD2. The CDR3 sequence is CASRPRGGSYEQYF. Partial CDR3 DNA: TGTGCCAGCAGACCCCGGGGAGGGAGCTACGAG.